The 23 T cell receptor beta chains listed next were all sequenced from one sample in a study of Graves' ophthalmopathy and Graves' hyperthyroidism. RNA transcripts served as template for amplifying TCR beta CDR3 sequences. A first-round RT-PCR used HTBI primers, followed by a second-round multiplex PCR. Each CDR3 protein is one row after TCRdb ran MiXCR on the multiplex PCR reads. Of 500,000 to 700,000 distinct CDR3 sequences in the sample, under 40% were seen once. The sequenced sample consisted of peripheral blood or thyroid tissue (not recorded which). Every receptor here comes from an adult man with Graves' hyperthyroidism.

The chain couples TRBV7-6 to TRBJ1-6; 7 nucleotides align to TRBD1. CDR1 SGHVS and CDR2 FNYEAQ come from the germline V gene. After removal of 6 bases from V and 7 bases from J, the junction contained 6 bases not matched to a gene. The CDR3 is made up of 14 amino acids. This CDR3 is CASSFGQENSPLHF. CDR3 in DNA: TGTGCCAGCAGTTTCGGACAGGAAAATTCACCCCTCCACTTT.

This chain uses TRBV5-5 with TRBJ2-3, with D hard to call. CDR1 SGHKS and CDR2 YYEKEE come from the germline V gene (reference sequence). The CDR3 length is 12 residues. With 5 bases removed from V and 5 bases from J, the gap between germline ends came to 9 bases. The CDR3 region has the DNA TGTGCCAGCAGTTCTGACGTAGATACGCAGTATTTT. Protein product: CASSSDVDTQYF.

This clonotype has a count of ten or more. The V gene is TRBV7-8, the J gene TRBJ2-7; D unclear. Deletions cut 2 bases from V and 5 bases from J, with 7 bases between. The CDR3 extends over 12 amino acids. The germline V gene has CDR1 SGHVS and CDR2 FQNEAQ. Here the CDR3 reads CASSLIVDEQYF. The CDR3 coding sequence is TGTGCCAGCAGCTTAATCGTTGACGAGCAGTACTTC.

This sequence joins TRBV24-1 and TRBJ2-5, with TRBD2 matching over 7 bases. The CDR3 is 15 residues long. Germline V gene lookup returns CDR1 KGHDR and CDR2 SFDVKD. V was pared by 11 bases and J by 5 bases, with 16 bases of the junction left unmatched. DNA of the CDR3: TGTGCCAGCAGCTCCCATGCGGGAGTCAGGGAGACCCAGTACTTC. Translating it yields CASSSHAGVRETQYF.

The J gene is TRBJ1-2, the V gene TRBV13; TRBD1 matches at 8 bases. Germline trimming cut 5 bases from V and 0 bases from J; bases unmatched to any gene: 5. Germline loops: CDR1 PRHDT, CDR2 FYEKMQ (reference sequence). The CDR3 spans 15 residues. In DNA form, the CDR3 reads TGTGCCAGCAGCGTAGAGGGACAGGCTAACTATGGCTACACCTTC. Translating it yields CASSVEGQANYGYTF.

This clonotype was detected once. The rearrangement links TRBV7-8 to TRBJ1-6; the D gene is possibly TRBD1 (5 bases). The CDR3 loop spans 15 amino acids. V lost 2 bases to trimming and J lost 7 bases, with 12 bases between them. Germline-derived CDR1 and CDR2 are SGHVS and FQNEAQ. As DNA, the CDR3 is TGTGCCAGCAGCTTAAGGAGCGGGACGAATTCACCCCTCCACTTT. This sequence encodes CASSLRSGTNSPLHF.

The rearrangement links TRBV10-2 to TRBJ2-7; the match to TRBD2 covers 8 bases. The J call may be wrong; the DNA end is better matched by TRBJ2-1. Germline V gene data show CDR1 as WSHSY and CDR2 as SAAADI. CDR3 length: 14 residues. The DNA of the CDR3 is TGCGCCAGCTCCTTGATCGGGGGGGCGCATGAGCAGTTCTTC. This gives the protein CASSLIGGAHEQFF.

CDR3 sequence: CASSLGTTGVGLTEAFF. The CDR3 DNA reads TGTGCCAGCAGCTTGGGGACGACAGGGGTGGGTTTGACTGAAGCTTTCTTT. The chain links TRBV7-9 to TRBJ1-1, with 8 bases fitting TRBD1. The J segment lost 5 bases and the V segment lost 3 bases, leaving 14 bases of the junction unmatched. The CDR3 has 17 amino acids. Germline-derived CDR1 and CDR2 are SEHNR and FQNEAQ (reference sequence).

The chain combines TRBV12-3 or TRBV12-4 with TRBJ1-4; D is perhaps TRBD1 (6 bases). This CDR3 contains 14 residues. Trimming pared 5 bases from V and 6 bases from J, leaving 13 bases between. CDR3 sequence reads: CASSPAGTYEKLFF. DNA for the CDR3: TGTGCCAGCAGTCCCGCCGGGACATATGAAAAACTGTTTTTT.

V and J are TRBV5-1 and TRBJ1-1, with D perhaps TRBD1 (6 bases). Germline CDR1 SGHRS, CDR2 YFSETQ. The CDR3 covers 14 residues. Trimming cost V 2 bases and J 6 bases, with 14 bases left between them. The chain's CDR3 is CASSFQGREAEAFF. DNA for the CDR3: TGCGCCAGCAGCTTCCAGGGGAGGGAAGCTGAAGCTTTCTTT. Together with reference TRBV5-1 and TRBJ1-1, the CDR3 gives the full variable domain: KAGVTQTPRYLIKTRGQQVTLSCSPISGHRSVSWYQQTPGQGLQFLFEYFSETQRNKGNFPGRFSGRQFSNSRSEMNVSTLELGDSALYLCASSFQGREAEAFFGQGTRLTVV.

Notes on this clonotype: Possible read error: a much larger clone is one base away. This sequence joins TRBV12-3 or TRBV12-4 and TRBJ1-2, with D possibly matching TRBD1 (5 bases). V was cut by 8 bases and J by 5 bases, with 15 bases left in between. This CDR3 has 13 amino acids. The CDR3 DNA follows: TGTGCCAGCCCTCAGGGACCTGGATATGGCTACACCTTC. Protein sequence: CASPQGPGYGYTF.

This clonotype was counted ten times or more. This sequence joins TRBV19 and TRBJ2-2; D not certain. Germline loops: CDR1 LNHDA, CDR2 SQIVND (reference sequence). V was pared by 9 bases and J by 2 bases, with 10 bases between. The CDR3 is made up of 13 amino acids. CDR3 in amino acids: CASLDDNTGELFF. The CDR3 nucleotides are TGTGCCAGCCTTGACGACAACACCGGGGAGCTGTTTTTT.

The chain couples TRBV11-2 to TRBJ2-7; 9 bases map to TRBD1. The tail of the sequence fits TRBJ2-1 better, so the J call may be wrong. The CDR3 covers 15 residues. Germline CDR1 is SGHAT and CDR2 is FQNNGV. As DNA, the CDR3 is TGTGCCAGCAGCCTCGACAGGGGGGATTACAATGAGCAGTTCTTC. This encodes CASSLDRGDYNEQFF.

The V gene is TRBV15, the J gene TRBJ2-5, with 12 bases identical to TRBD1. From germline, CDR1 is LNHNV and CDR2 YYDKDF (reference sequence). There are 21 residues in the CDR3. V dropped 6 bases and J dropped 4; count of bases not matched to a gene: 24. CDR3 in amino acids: CATSDHPGTGGSAGAPETQYF. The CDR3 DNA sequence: TGTGCCACCAGTGATCACCCCGGGACAGGGGGCAGTGCGGGAGCACCAGAGACCCAGTACTTC.

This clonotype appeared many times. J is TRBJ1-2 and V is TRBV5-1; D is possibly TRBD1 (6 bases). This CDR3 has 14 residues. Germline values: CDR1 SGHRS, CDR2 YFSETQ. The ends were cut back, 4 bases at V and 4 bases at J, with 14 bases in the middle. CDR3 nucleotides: TGCGCCAGCAGCCCTGAACAGGGAAGCTATGGCTACACCTTC. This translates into CASSPEQGSYGYTF. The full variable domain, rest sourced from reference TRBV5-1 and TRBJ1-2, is KAGVTQTPRYLIKTRGQQVTLSCSPISGHRSVSWYQQTPGQGLQFLFEYFSETQRNKGNFPGRFSGRQFSNSRSEMNVSTLELGDSALYLCASSPEQGSYGYTFGSGTRLTVV.

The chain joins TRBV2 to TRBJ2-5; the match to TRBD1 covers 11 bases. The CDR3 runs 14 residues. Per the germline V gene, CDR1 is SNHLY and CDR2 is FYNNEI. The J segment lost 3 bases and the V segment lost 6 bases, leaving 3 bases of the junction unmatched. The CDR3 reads CASSGTGGKETQYF. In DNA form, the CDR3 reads TGTGCCAGCAGCGGGACAGGGGGGAAAGAGACCCAGTACTTC.

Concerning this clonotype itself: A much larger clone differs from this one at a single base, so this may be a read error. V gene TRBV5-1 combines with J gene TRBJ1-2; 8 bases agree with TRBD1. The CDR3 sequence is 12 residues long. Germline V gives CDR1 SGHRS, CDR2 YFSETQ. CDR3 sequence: CASSIQGGGYAF. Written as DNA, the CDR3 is TGCGCCAGCAGCATACAGGGGGGCGGCTACGCCTTC.

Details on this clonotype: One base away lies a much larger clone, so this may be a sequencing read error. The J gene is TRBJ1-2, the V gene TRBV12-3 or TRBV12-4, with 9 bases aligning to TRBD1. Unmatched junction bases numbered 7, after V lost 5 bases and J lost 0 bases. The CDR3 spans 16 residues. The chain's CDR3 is CASSPMDRGSNYGYTF. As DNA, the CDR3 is TGTGCCAGCAGTCCTATGGACAGGGGCTCTAACTATGGCTACACCTTC.

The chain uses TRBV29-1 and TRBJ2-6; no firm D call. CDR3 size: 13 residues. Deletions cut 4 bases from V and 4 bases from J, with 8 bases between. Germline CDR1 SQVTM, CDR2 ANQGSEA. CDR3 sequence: CSVVYAGANVLTF. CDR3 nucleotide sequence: TGCAGCGTTGTATATGCAGGGGCCAACGTCCTGACTTTC.

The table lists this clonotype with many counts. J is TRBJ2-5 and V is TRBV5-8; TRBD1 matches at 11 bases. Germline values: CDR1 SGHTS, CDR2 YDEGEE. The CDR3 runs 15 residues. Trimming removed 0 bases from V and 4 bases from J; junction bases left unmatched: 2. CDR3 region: CASSLGGQGAETQYF. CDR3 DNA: TGTGCCAGCAGCTTGGGCGGACAGGGGGCAGAGACCCAGTACTTC.

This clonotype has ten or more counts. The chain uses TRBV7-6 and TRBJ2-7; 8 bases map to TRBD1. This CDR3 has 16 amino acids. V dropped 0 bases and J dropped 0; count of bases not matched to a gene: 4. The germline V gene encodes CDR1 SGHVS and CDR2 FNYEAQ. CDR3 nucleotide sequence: TGTGCCAGCAGCTTAGCCAACAGGGGGAGCTCCTACGAGCAGTACTTC. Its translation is CASSLANRGSSYEQYF.

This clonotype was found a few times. The CDR3 here is CASSLLADRLAFF. Here the CDR3 DNA reads TGTGCCAGCAGCTTACTCGCCGACAGGCTGGCTTTCTTT. The chain has TRBV7-9 and TRBJ1-1; possible D gene TRBD1, 6 bases. There are 13 residues in the CDR3. V was shortened by 2 bases and J by 11 bases, with 15 bases between the two germline ends. Germline assignment: CDR1 SEHNR and CDR2 FQNEAQ (reference sequence).

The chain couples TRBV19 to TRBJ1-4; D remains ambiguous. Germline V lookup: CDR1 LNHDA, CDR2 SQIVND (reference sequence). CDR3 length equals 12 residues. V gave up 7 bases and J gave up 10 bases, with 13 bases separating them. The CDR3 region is CASNTVTGKLFF. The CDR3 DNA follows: TGTGCCAGTAATACCGTCACTGGAAAACTGTTTTTT.